This passage covers 10 T cell receptor beta chains from one sample sequenced in a study of blood T cell repertoires in COVID-19. This table comes from immunoSEQ multiplex PCR, and its TCRdb copy is limited to in-frame clones, with some not included. The table has fewer than 200,000 clones, more than 70% seen once. Sequenced: PBMCs or T cells enriched from blood (not recorded which). The receptors originated from a woman aged 45 to 65 in a cohort exposed to, infected with or recovered from COVID-19 (not recorded which).

The chain uses TRBV20-1 and TRBJ1-1; 7 bases match TRBD1. This CDR3 region has 15 residues. V shed 3 bases, J shed 1 base, and the junction held 8 bases outside the gene matches. Germline V CDR1 and CDR2: DFQATT, SNEGSKA (reference sequence). The CDR3 coding sequence is TGCAGTGCTAGTCTCCCGACAGGGACGAACACTGAAGCTTTCTTT. Its translation is CSASLPTGTNTEAFF.

This chain joins TRBV11-2 and TRBJ2-5, with 9 bases that match TRBD1. CDR1 SGHAT and CDR2 FQNNGV come from the germline V gene. The junction had 15 bases not matched to a gene; V was cut back by 0 bases and J by 4 bases. The length of the CDR3 is 19 residues. CDR3 DNA: TGTGCCAGCAGCTTAGATGCGCCCTTGGCCGGGACAGGGAGAGAGACCCAGTACTTC. As protein: CASSLDAPLAGTGRETQYF.

The chain is built from TRBV5-1 and TRBJ2-1; tentatively, D is TRBD2 (5 bases). Trimming pared 0 bases from V and 8 bases from J, leaving 12 bases between. The CDR3 totals 14 residues. Germline CDR1 SGHRS, CDR2 YFSETQ. The CDR3 DNA reads TGCGCCAGCAGCTTGGAGAAAAGCGGAGATGAGCAGTTCTTC. It specifies CASSLEKSGDEQFF. Full variable domain (remainder filled in from reference TRBV5-1 and TRBJ2-1): KAGVTQTPRYLIKTRGQQVTLSCSPISGHRSVSWYQQTPGQGLQFLFEYFSETQRNKGNFPGRFSGRQFSNSRSEMNVSTLELGDSALYLCASSLEKSGDEQFFGPGTRLTVL.

The CDR3 is CASSLGLAGVQETQYF. CDR3 coding DNA: TGCGCCAGCAGCTTGGGACTAGCGGGAGTTCAAGAGACCCAGTACTTC. The V gene is TRBV5-1, the J gene TRBJ2-5, with 12 positions matching TRBD2. The junction had 2 bases not matched to a gene; V was cut back by 0 bases and J by 2 bases. The germline CDR1 and CDR2 sequences are SGHRS and YFSETQ. The CDR3 runs 16 residues.

V gene TRBV19 combines with J gene TRBJ1-1, with TRBD1 identical over 7 bases. Germline trimming cut 3 bases from V and 4 bases from J; bases unmatched to any gene: 14. CDR1 LNHDA and CDR2 SQIVND come from the germline V gene (reference sequence). The CDR3 loop spans 17 amino acids. For the CDR3, the DNA is TGTGCCAGTAGTATTGCGAGACAGGGAATCTCGGGCACTGAAGCTTTCTTT. Its translation: CASSIARQGISGTEAFF. Full variable domain (remainder filled in from reference TRBV19 and TRBJ1-1): DGGITQSPKYLFRKEGQNVTLSCEQNLNHDAMYWYRQDPGQGLRLIYYSQIVNDFQKGDIAEGYSVSREKKESFPLTVTSAQKNPTAFYLCASSIARQGISGTEAFFGQGTRLTVV.

V usage is TRBV9 and J usage is TRBJ1-5; a possible D gene is TRBD1 (5 bases). CDR1 and CDR2 from the germline V gene are SGDLS and YYNGEE. The CDR3 runs to 19 residues. Trimming pared 3 bases from V and 0 bases from J, leaving 22 bases between. CDR3 sequence: CASSGKWGVVNISNQPQHF. The CDR3 nucleotides are TGTGCCAGCAGCGGTAAATGGGGGGTTGTAAATATTAGCAATCAGCCCCAGCATTTT.

The rearrangement links TRBV2 to TRBJ1-2; D uncertain. V was cut by 2 bases and J by 3 bases, with 13 bases left in between. There are 15 residues in the CDR3. Germline V gene data show CDR1 as SNHLY and CDR2 as FYNNEI. The DNA of the CDR3 is TGTGCCAGCAGTGAACGCCCAGCGGTAGACTATGGCTACACCTTC. Its protein product is CASSERPAVDYGYTF.

V gene TRBV5-1 combines with J gene TRBJ2-5; tentatively, D is TRBD1 (5 bases). The germline V gene encodes CDR1 SGHRS and CDR2 YFSETQ. The V end lost 4 bases, the J end lost 5 bases, and 12 bases lay between the germline ends. CDR3 length equals 13 residues. This CDR3 reads CASSPGPGETQYF. In DNA, the CDR3 is TGCGCCAGCAGCCCGGGCCCAGGGGAGACCCAGTACTTC.

The chain couples TRBV2 to TRBJ2-1; unclear D gene. V gave up 2 bases and J gave up 3 bases, with 11 bases separating them. Germline values: CDR1 SNHLY, CDR2 FYNNEI. CDR3 length: 15 amino acids. The CDR3 DNA reads TGTGCCAGCAGTGAATGGAAACAGCTCTACAATGAGCAGTTCTTC. Residues: CASSEWKQLYNEQFF. The full variable domain, with the rest looked up from reference TRBV2 and TRBJ2-1, is EPEVTQTPSHQVTQMGQEVILRCVPISNHLYFYWYRQILGQKVEFLVSFYNNEISEKSEIFDDQFSVERPDGSNFTLKIRSTKLEDSAMYFCASSEWKQLYNEQFFGPGTRLTVL.

The chain combines TRBV6-5 with TRBJ1-2; 11 bases line up with TRBD1. The CDR3 has 14 amino acids. V lost 6 bases and J lost 3; bases outside the gene matches: 3. CDR1 and CDR2 from the germline V gene are MNHEY and SVGAGI. CDR3 sequence: CASRRTGGDYGYTF. The CDR3 DNA follows: TGTGCCAGCAGGCGGACAGGGGGCGACTATGGCTACACCTTC.